Listed below are T cell receptor beta chains from one sample, sequenced in a study of T cell responses to AZD1222 COVID-19 vaccine. Libraries were prepared by immunoSEQ multiplex PCR; TCRdb keeps only in-frame clonotypes and omits some of them. The sample lists approximately 97,000 clones; roughly nine tenths were seen once. The input for sequencing was peripheral blood, taken on day 0 of AZD1222 vaccination. All receptors derive from an adult in good health. Each CDR3 is given with its conserved first and last residue. A D gene is named only where the DNA matches it firmly. Part of the rows lack a size; the others show once, few, many or a class for expanded clones.

len: 13; abundance: NA; v_gene: TRBV2; j_gene: TRBJ1-4; d_gene: NA; CDR3aa: CASSEQGNEKLFF; CDR3nt: TGTGCCAGCAGTGAACAGGGGAATGAAAAACTGTTTTTT
len: 15; abundance: NA; v_gene: TRBV6-5; j_gene: TRBJ2-1; d_gene: NA; CDR3aa: CASSGGSTGPNEQFF; CDR3nt: TGTGCCAGCAGCGGTGGGTCCACTGGGCCGAATGAGCAGTTCTTC
len: 15; abundance: NA; v_gene: TRBV6-6; j_gene: TRBJ1-1; d_gene: NA; CDR3aa: CASSKRDLMNTEAFF; CDR3nt: TGTGCCAGCAGTAAACGGGACCTAATGAACACTGAAGCTTTCTTT
len: 11; abundance: NA; v_gene: TRBV30; j_gene: TRBJ1-1; d_gene: NA; CDR3aa: CAWSSDAEAFF; CDR3nt: TGTGCCTGGAGTAGCGACGCCGAAGCTTTCTTT
len: 14; abundance: NA; v_gene: TRBV3-1/TRBV3-2; j_gene: TRBJ2-5; d_gene: TRBD1; CDR3aa: CASSPRTGQETQYF; CDR3nt: TGTGCCAGCAGCCCCCGGACAGGCCAAGAGACCCAGTACTTC
len: 14; abundance: NA; v_gene: TRBV5-1; j_gene: TRBJ2-4; d_gene: NA; CDR3aa: CASSLDPGENIQYF; CDR3nt: TGCGCCAGCAGCTTGGATCCGGGGGAAAACATTCAGTACTTC
len: 15; abundance: NA; v_gene: TRBV9; j_gene: TRBJ2-3; d_gene: NA; CDR3aa: CASSGAGSWEDTQYF; CDR3nt: TGTGCCAGCAGCGGTGCAGGGTCGTGGGAAGATACGCAGTATTTT
len: 14; abundance: NA; v_gene: TRBV9; j_gene: TRBJ1-2; d_gene: NA; CDR3aa: CASSVGTGNYGYTF; CDR3nt: TGTGCCAGCAGCGTTGGGACGGGGAACTATGGCTACACCTTC
len: 14; abundance: once; v_gene: TRBV5-3; j_gene: TRBJ1-1; d_gene: NA; CDR3aa: CARSGYLSNTEAFF; CDR3nt: TGTGCCAGAAGTGGGTACCTTTCCAACACTGAAGCTTTCTTT
len: 12; abundance: NA; v_gene: TRBV7-8; j_gene: TRBJ2-5; d_gene: NA; CDR3aa: CASSLDSEAQYF; CDR3nt: TGTGCCAGCAGCTTAGATTCGGAGGCCCAGTACTTC
len: 17; abundance: NA; v_gene: TRBV7-8; j_gene: TRBJ2-1; d_gene: NA; CDR3aa: CASSLALAGYPYNEQFF; CDR3nt: TGTGCCAGCAGCTTAGCGCTGGCAGGGTACCCCTACAATGAGCAGTTCTTC
len: 14; abundance: NA; v_gene: TRBV2; j_gene: TRBJ1-5; d_gene: TRBD1; CDR3aa: CASSPDRGRQPQHF; CDR3nt: TGTGCCAGCAGCCCGGACAGGGGGCGACAGCCCCAGCATTTT
len: 13; abundance: NA; v_gene: TRBV12-3/TRBV12-4; j_gene: TRBJ1-4; d_gene: TRBD1; CDR3aa: CASRQQGDEKLFF; CDR3nt: TGTGCCAGCCGGCAGCAGGGGGATGAAAAACTGTTTTTT
len: 15; abundance: NA; v_gene: TRBV14; j_gene: TRBJ1-5; d_gene: NA; CDR3aa: CASSTTTGKNQPQHF; CDR3nt: TGTGCCAGCAGCACCACAACAGGGAAAAATCAGCCCCAGCATTTT
len: 18; abundance: NA; v_gene: TRBV7-8; j_gene: TRBJ2-7; d_gene: TRBD2; CDR3aa: CASSLGASGSSFSYEQYF; CDR3nt: TGTGCCAGCAGCCTAGGGGCTAGCGGGAGTTCTTTTTCCTACGAGCAGTACTTC
len: 14; abundance: once; v_gene: TRBV7-2; j_gene: TRBJ2-3; d_gene: NA; CDR3aa: CASSLPTITDTQYF; CDR3nt: TGTGCCAGCAGCTTACCCACAATCACAGATACGCAGTATTTT
len: 16; abundance: NA; v_gene: TRBV3-1/TRBV3-2; j_gene: TRBJ2-7; d_gene: TRBD1; CDR3aa: CASSQVPGQGAYEQYF; CDR3nt: TGTGCCAGCAGCCAAGTACCGGGACAGGGGGCTTACGAGCAGTACTTC
len: 13; abundance: NA; v_gene: TRBV11-2; j_gene: TRBJ1-2; d_gene: NA; CDR3aa: CASSTGRNYGYTF; CDR3nt: TGTGCCAGCAGCACTGGACGGAACTATGGCTACACCTTC
len: 13; abundance: once; v_gene: TRBV12-3/TRBV12-4; j_gene: TRBJ1-5; d_gene: NA; CDR3aa: CASSPDGNQPQHF; CDR3nt: TGTGCCAGCAGTCCGGACGGCAATCAGCCCCAGCATTTT
len: 14; abundance: NA; v_gene: TRBV19; j_gene: TRBJ1-3; d_gene: NA; CDR3aa: CASREGASGNTIYF; CDR3nt: TGTGCCAGTCGAGAGGGAGCCTCTGGAAACACCATATATTTT
len: 15; abundance: NA; v_gene: TRBV7-2; j_gene: TRBJ1-6; d_gene: NA; CDR3aa: CASSLVASRESPLHF; CDR3nt: TGTGCCAGCAGCTTAGTGGCGAGCCGGGAATCACCCCTCCACTTT
len: 15; abundance: NA; v_gene: TRBV9; j_gene: TRBJ1-6; d_gene: TRBD1; CDR3aa: CASSARTGDNSPLHF; CDR3nt: TGTGCCAGCAGCGCGAGGACAGGGGATAATTCACCCCTCCACTTT
len: 12; abundance: NA; v_gene: TRBV28; j_gene: TRBJ1-6; d_gene: NA; CDR3aa: CASSLRNSPLHF; CDR3nt: TGTGCCAGCAGTTTAAGAAATTCACCCCTCCACTTT
len: 15; abundance: NA; v_gene: TRBV7-7; j_gene: TRBJ2-2; d_gene: TRBD1; CDR3aa: CASSLGDRPTGELFF; CDR3nt: TGTGCTAGCAGCTTAGGGGACAGGCCCACCGGGGAGCTGTTTTTT
len: 16; abundance: NA; v_gene: TRBV6-1; j_gene: TRBJ2-7; d_gene: NA; CDR3aa: CASSAWGRPGAYEQYF; CDR3nt: TGTGCCAGCAGTGCTTGGGGTAGGCCTGGCGCCTACGAGCAGTACTTC
len: 11; abundance: NA; v_gene: TRBV20-1; j_gene: TRBJ2-5; d_gene: NA; CDR3aa: CSARRPETQYF; CDR3nt: TGCAGTGCTAGGAGGCCGGAGACCCAGTACTTC
len: 14; abundance: once; v_gene: TRBV2; j_gene: TRBJ2-3; d_gene: NA; CDR3aa: CASRKGGGTDTQYF; CDR3nt: TGTGCCAGCAGAAAGGGAGGGGGCACTGATACGCAGTATTTT
len: 14; abundance: once; v_gene: TRBV6-5; j_gene: TRBJ1-1; d_gene: NA; CDR3aa: CASRTLLGLTEAFF; CDR3nt: TGTGCCAGCAGGACCCTTTTGGGTCTCACTGAAGCTTTCTTT
len: 14; abundance: NA; v_gene: TRBV9; j_gene: TRBJ1-3; d_gene: NA; CDR3aa: CASAPEGSGNTIYF; CDR3nt: TGTGCCAGCGCTCCCGAGGGCTCTGGAAACACCATATATTTT
len: 14; abundance: NA; v_gene: TRBV20-1; j_gene: TRBJ2-7; d_gene: TRBD2; CDR3aa: CSASSTSGTYEQYF; CDR3nt: TGCAGTGCTAGTTCGACTAGCGGCACCTACGAGCAGTACTTC
len: 14; abundance: once; v_gene: TRBV28; j_gene: TRBJ1-2; d_gene: TRBD1; CDR3aa: CASSGTGGSRGYTF; CDR3nt: TGTGCCAGCAGTGGGACAGGGGGCTCGCGGGGCTACACCTTC